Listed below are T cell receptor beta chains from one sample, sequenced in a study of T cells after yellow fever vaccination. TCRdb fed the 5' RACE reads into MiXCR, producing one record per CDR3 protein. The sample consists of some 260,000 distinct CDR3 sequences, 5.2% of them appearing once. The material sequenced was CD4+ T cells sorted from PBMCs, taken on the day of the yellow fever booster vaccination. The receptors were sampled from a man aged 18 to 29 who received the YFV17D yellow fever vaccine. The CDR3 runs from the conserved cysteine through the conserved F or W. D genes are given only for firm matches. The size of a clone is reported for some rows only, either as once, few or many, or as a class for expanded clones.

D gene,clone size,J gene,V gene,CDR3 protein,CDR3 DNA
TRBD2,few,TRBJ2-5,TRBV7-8,CASSILAGGETQYF,TGTGCCAGCAGCATACTAGCGGGGGGGGAGACCCAGTACTTC
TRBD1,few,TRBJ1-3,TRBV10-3,CAIRDTGQGNTIYF,TGTGCCATCAGAGACACGGGACAGGGAAACACCATATATTTT
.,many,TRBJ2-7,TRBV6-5,CASSYRVSGGREQYF,TGTGCCAGCAGTTACCGGGTGTCAGGGGGGCGCGAGCAGTACTTC
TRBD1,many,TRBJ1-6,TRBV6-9,CASRPRDSNSPLHF,TGTGCCAGCAGGCCCAGGGACAGTAATTCACCCCTCCACTTT
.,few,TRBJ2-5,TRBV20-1,CSAPPMGRAQETQYF,TGCAGTGCCCCCCCGATGGGGCGGGCCCAAGAGACCCAGTACTTC
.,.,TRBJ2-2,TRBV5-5,CASSLDGLGELFF,TGTGCCAGCAGCTTGGATGGCCTCGGGGAGCTGTTTTTT
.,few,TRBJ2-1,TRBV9,CASSVGEPHNEQFF,TGTGCCAGCAGCGTAGGGGAGCCCCACAATGAGCAGTTCTTC
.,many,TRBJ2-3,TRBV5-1,CASSLATPGDTQYF,TGCGCCAGCAGCTTGGCTACCCCGGGAGATACGCAGTATTTT
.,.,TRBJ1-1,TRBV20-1,CSAIVVVGEAFF,TGCAGTGCGATAGTGGTGGTGGGTGAAGCTTTCTTT
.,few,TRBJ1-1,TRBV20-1,CSARVAAAFTEAFF,TGCAGTGCTAGAGTCGCAGCAGCTTTCACTGAAGCTTTCTTT
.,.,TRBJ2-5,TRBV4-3,CASSQQPQETQYF,TGCGCCAGCAGCCAGCAGCCCCAAGAGACCCAGTACTTC
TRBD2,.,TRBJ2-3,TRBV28,CASSGGAPHTQYF,TGTGCCAGCAGCGGGGGGGCCCCGCATACGCAGTATTTT
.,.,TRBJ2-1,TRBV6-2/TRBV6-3,CASSLPYNEQFF,TGTGCCAGCAGTTTGCCATACAATGAGCAGTTCTTC
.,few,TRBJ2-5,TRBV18,CASSPISRGETQYF,TGTGCCAGCTCACCAATATCCCGGGGCGAGACCCAGTACTTC
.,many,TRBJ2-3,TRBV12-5,CASGSRRGGTDTQYF,TGTGCTAGTGGTAGCCGTCGCGGTGGAACAGATACGCAGTATTTT
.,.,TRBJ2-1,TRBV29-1,CSVKSRGGSSYNEQFF,TGCAGCGTTAAAAGCCGCGGTGGAAGCTCCTACAATGAGCAGTTCTTC
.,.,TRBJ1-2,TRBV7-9,CASRDHRDGYTF,TGTGCCAGCAGGGACCACAGGGACGGCTACACCTTC
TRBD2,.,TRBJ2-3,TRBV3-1,CASVSGGGDTQYF,TGTGCCAGCGTGAGCGGGGGGGGAGATACGCAGTATTTT
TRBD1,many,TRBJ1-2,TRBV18,CASSTGGGYGYTF,TGTGCCAGCTCGACAGGGGGCGGCTATGGCTACACCTTC
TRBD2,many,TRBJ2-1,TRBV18,CASSPRSGGASSYNEQFF,TGTGCCAGCTCACCGAGGAGCGGGGGGGCTAGCTCCTACAATGAGCAGTTCTTC
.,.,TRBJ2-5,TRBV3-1,CASSQDVGQWETQYF,TGTGCCAGCAGCCAAGATGTCGGGCAGTGGGAGACCCAGTACTTC
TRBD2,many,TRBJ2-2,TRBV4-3,CASSPEARGVGTGELFF,TGCGCCAGCAGCCCCGAAGCGCGGGGGGTAGGCACCGGGGAGCTGTTTTTT
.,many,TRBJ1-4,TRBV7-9,CASSLFEKLFF,TGTGCCAGCAGCTTGTTTGAAAAACTGTTTTTT
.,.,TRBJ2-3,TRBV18,CASSPWTQGTDTQYF,TGTGCCAGCTCACCCTGGACCCAGGGGACAGATACGCAGTATTTT
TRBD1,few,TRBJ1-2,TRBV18,CASSPFGTGSYGYTF,TGTGCCAGCTCACCCTTCGGGACAGGGTCCTATGGCTACACCTTC
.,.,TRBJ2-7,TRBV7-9,CASSGEGEYEQYF,TGTGCCAGCAGCGGAGAAGGGGAATACGAGCAGTACTTC
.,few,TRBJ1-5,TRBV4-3,CASSQRGSQQPQHF,TGCGCCAGCAGCCAAAGGGGATCCCAGCAGCCCCAGCATTTT
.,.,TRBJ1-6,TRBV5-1,CASSLDAALSSPLHF,TGCGCCAGCAGCTTGGATGCGGCCCTTTCCTCACCCCTCCACTTT
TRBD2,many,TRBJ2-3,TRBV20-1,CSARGLGGNTSTDTQYF,TGCAGTGCTAGAGGCCTGGGGGGGAACACAAGCACAGATACGCAGTATTTT
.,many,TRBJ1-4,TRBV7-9,CASHVGGTANEKLFF,TGTGCCAGCCACGTAGGGGGTACAGCTAATGAAAAACTGTTTTTT
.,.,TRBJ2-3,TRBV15,CATSRRPTDTQYF,TGTGCCACCAGCAGACGGCCCACAGATACGCAGTATTTT
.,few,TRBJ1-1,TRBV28,CASSTTGFTEAFF,TGTGCCAGCAGCACAACAGGGTTCACTGAAGCTTTCTTT
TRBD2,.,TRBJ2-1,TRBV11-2,CASGERGGPEFF,TGTGCCAGCGGTGAGCGGGGGGGCCCCGAGTTCTTC
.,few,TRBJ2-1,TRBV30,CAWSRKGDEQFF,TGTGCCTGGAGTCGAAAGGGGGATGAGCAGTTCTTC
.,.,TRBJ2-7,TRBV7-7,CASSFSLGSYEQYF,TGTGCCAGCAGCTTTAGTTTGGGGTCCTACGAGCAGTACTTC
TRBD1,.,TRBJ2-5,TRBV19,CASNYRGGSETQYF,TGTGCCAGTAATTACAGGGGTGGGTCAGAGACCCAGTACTTC
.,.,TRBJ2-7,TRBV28,CASHTPATYEQYF,TGTGCCAGCCACACCCCAGCAACCTACGAGCAGTACTTC
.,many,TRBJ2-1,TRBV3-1,CASSQVLAEQFF,TGTGCCAGCAGCCAAGTTCTTGCCGAGCAGTTCTTC
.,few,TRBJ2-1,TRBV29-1,CSVEVETTEQFF,TGCAGCGTTGAAGTAGAAACTACTGAGCAGTTCTTC
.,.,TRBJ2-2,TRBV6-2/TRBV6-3,CASSSWDTGTGELFF,TGTGCCAGCAGTTCCTGGGACACGGGCACCGGGGAGCTGTTTTTT
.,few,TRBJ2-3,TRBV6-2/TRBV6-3,CATRRGRHTDTQYF,TGTGCCACCCGGCGAGGAAGACACACCGATACGCAGTATTTT